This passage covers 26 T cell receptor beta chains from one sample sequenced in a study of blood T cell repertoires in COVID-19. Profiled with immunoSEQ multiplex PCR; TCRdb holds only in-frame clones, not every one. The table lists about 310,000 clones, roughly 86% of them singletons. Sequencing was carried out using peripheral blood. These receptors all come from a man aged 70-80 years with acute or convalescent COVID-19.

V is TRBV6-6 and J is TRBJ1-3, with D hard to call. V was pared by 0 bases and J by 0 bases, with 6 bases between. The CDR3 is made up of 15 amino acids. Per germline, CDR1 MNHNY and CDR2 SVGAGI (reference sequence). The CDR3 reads CASSYSPSSGNTIYF. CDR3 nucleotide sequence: TGTGCCAGCAGTTACTCTCCTTCCTCTGGAAACACCATATATTTT.

This CDR3 is CSVATGPGNTIYF. The CDR3 DNA reads TGCAGCGTTGCGACAGGGCCTGGAAACACCATATATTTT. The rearrangement uses TRBV29-1 and TRBJ1-3; 7 bases agree with TRBD1. V lost 4 bases and J lost 2; bases outside the gene matches: 2. This CDR3 spans 13 amino acids. In germline, CDR1 is SQVTM, CDR2 ANQGSEA.

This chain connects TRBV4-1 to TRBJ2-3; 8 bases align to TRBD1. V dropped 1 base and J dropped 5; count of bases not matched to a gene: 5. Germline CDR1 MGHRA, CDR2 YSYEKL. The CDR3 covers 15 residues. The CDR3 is CASSQAGQERDTQYF. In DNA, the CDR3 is TGCGCCAGCAGCCAAGCGGGACAGGAACGAGATACGCAGTATTTT.

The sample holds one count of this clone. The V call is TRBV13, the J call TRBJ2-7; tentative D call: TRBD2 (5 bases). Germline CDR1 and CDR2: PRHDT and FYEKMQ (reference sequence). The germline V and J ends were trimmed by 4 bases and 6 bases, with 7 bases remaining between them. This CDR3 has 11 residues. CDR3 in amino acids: CASSYLAEQYF. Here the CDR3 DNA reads TGTGCCAGCAGCTACCTAGCCGAGCAGTACTTC.

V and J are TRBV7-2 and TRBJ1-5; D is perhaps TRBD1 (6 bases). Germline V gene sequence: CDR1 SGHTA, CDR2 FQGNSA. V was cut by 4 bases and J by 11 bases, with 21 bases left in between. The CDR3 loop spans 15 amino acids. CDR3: CASSSGTSNLASQHF. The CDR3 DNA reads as TGTGCCAGCAGCTCAGGGACAAGTAATCTGGCGTCCCAGCATTTT.

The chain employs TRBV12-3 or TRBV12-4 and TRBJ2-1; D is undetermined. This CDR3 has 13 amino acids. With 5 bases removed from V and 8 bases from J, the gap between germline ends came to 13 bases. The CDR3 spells CASSLDEVDEQFF. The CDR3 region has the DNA TGTGCCAGCAGTCTTGATGAGGTCGATGAGCAGTTCTTC.

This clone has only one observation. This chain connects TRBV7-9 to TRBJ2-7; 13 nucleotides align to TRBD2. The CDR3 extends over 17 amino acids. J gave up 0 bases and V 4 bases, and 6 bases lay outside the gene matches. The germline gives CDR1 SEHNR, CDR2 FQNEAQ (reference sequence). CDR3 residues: CASSSTRTSGSSYEQYF. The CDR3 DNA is TGTGCCAGCAGCTCCACCCGGACTAGCGGGAGCTCCTACGAGCAGTACTTC.

In DNA form, the CDR3 reads TGTGCCTGGAGTCTCCGGACAGCCTATTCACCCCTCCACTTT. Amino acid sequence: CAWSLRTAYSPLHF. The chain carries TRBV30 and TRBJ1-6, with D possibly matching TRBD1 (6 bases). Germline CDR1 is GTSNPN and CDR2 is SVGIG (reference sequence). The V end was cut by 2 bases, the J end by 8 bases, with 13 bases between. The CDR3 runs 14 residues.

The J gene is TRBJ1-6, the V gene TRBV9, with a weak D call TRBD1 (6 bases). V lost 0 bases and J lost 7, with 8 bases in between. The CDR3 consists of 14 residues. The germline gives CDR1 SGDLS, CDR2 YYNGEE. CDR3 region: CASSVEQGNSPLHF. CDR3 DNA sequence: TGTGCCAGCAGCGTAGAACAGGGAAATTCACCCCTCCACTTT. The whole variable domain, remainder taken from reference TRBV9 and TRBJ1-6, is DSGVTQTPKHLITATGQRVTLRCSPRSGDLSVYWYQQSLDQGLQFLIQYYNGEERAKGNILERFSAQQFPDLHSELNLSSLELGDSALYFCASSVEQGNSPLHFGNGTRLTVT.

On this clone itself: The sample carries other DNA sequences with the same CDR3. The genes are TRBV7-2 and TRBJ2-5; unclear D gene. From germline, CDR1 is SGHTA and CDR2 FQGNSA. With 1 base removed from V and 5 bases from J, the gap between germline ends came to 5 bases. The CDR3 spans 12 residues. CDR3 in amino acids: CASSLGRETQYF. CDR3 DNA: TGTGCCAGCAGCTTAGGGCGGGAGACCCAGTACTTC.

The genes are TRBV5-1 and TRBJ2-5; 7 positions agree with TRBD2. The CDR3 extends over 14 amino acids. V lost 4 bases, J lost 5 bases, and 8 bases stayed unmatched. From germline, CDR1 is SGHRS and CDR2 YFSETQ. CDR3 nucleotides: TGCGCCAGCAGCCCCGCCGGGGGGACGGAGACCCAGTACTTC. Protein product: CASSPAGGTETQYF. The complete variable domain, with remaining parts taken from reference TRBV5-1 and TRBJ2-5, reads KAGVTQTPRYLIKTRGQQVTLSCSPISGHRSVSWYQQTPGQGLQFLFEYFSETQRNKGNFPGRFSGRQFSNSRSEMNVSTLELGDSALYLCASSPAGGTETQYFGPGTRLLVL.

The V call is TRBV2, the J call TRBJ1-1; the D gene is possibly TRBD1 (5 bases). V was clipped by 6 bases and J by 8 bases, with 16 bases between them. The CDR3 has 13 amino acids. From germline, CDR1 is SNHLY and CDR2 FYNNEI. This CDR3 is CASRPENQGEAFF. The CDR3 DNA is TGTGCCAGCAGGCCAGAGAATCAGGGAGAAGCTTTCTTT.

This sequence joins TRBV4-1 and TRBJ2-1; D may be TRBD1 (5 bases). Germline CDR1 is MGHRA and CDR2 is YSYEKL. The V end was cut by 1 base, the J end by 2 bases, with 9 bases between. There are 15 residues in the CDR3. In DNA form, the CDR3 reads TGCGCCAGCAGCCAAGTACAGGCAGCCTACAATGAGCAGTTCTTC. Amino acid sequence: CASSQVQAAYNEQFF.

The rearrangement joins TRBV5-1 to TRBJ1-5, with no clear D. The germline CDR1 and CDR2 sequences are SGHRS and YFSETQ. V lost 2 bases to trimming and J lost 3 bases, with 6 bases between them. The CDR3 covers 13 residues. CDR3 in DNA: TGCGCCAGCAGCTTCGGTGACAATCAGCCCCAGCATTTT. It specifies CASSFGDNQPQHF.

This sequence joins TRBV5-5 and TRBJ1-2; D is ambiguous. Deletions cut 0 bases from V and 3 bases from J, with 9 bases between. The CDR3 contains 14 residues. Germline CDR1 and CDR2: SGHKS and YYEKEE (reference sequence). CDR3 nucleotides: TGTGCCAGCAGCTTGGGGGCTTGGGACTATGGCTACACCTTC. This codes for CASSLGAWDYGYTF.

As DNA, the CDR3 is TGTGCCAGCACCCGAAAGGGGGAATTTTACAATGAGCAGTTCTTC. Translation gives CASTRKGEFYNEQFF. This chain connects TRBV13 to TRBJ2-1; possible D gene TRBD1, 6 bases. V was pared by 7 bases and J by 4 bases, with 17 bases between. Germline CDR1 reads PRHDT; CDR2 reads FYEKMQ (reference sequence). CDR3 length: 15 residues.

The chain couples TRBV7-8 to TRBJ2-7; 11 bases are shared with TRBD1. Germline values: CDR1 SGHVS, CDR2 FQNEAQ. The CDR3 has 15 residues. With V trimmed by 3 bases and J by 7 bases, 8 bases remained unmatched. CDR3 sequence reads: CASSFPGTGGIEQYF. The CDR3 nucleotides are TGTGCCAGCAGCTTCCCCGGGACAGGGGGTATTGAGCAGTACTTC.

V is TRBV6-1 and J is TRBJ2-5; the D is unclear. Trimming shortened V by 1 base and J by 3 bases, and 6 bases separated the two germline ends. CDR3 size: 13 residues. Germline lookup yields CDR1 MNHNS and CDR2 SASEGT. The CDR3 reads CASSEVRKETQYF. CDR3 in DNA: TGTGCCAGCAGTGAAGTCAGAAAAGAGACCCAGTACTTC.

The CDR3 DNA is TGTGCCAGCAGCCTAGGACTAGCGGGAGGAACTGAGCAGTTCTTC. The encoded protein is CASSLGLAGGTEQFF. This sequence joins TRBV7-2 and TRBJ2-1, with TRBD2 matching 14 bases. The CDR3 totals 15 residues. The germline CDR1 and CDR2 sequences are SGHTA and FQGNSA. J lost 9 bases, V lost 5 bases, and 6 bases had no gene match.

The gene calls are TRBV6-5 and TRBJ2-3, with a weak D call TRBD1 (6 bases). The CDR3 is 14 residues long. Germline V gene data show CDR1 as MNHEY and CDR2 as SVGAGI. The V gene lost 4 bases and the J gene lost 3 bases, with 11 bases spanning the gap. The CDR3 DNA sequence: TGTGCCAGCAGTTGGGCAGGGGAAACAGATACGCAGTATTTT. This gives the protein CASSWAGETDTQYF.

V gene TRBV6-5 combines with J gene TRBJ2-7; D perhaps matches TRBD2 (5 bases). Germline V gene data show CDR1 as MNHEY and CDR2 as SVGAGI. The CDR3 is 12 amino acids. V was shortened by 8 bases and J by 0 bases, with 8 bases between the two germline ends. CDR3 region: CASAGSSYEQYF. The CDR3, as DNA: TGTGCCAGCGCGGGCAGCTCCTACGAGCAGTACTTC.

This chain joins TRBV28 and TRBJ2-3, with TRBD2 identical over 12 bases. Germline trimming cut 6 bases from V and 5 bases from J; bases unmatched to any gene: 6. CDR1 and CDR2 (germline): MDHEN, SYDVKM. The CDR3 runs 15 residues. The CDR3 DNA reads TGTGCCAGCAGGGCTAGCGGGGGGGGGATAGATACGCAGTATTTT. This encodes CASRASGGGIDTQYF.

CDR3 region: CASSSGGTSGSEQYF. Here the CDR3 DNA reads TGTGCCAGCAGCTCTGGGGGGACTAGCGGCTCGGAGCAGTACTTC. The V gene is TRBV3-1 (or the pseudogene TRBV3-2), the J gene TRBJ2-7; 11 bases fit TRBD2. The CDR3 covers 15 residues. Unmatched junction bases numbered 10, after V lost 5 bases and J lost 7 bases. Germline V gene lookup returns CDR1 LGHDT and CDR2 YNNKEL (reference sequence).

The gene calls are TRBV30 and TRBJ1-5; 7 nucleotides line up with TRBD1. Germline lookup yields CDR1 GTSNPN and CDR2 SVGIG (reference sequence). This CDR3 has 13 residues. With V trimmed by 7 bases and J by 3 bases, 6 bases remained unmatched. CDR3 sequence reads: CAFSGQLNQPQHF. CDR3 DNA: TGTGCCTTTTCGGGACAGCTCAATCAGCCCCAGCATTTT.

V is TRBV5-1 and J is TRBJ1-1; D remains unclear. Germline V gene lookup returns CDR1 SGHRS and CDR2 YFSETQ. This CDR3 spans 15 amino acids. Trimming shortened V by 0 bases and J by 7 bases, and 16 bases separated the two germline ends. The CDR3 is CASSLDVNSRGEAFF. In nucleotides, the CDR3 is TGCGCCAGCAGCTTGGATGTCAATTCTCGAGGTGAAGCTTTCTTT.

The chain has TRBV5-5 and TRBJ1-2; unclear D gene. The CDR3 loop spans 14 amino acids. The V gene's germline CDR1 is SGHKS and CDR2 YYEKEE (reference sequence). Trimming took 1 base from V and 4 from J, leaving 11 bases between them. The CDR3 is CASSLYGEVYGYTF. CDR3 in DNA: TGTGCCAGCAGCTTGTATGGAGAGGTCTATGGCTACACCTTC.